This is a list of T cell receptor beta chains from one sample in a study of T cell repertoires in ileal Crohn's disease. Generated by immunoSEQ multiplex PCR, the TCRdb table keeps only in-frame clones and is missing some. The sample has 7,000 to 8,000 clones, approximately 78% seen once. The sample consisted of ileal tissue. These receptors all stem from an adult with Crohn's disease. CDR3s leave out the opening cysteine and the closing phenylalanine or tryptophan. Size tells how often a clone was seen (once, few, many) or the class of an expanded clone, and some rows leave it out.

v_gene	abundance	j_gene	CDR3aa
TRBV6-4	-	TRBJ2-2	ASSRDRGIGELF
TRBV29-1	-	TRBJ1-1	SANQGGGTEAF
TRBV5-1	-	TRBJ2-7	ASSLERPSSGEQY
TRBV5-1	few	TRBJ2-5	ASSLGGGQGETQY
TRBV6-5	-	TRBJ1-6	ASRGTGRNSPLH
TRBV5-4	-	TRBJ2-1	ASSQKGGAKEPDMNEQF
TRBV7-3	few	TRBJ2-2	ASSPSGGAGELF
TRBV30	-	TRBJ2-6	AWGASLSGANVLT
TRBV10-2	-	TRBJ1-6	ASKVSPLH
TRBV27	-	TRBJ2-2	ASSYRGELF
TRBV5-1	-	TRBJ2-3	ASSSYPLGQSTDTQY
TRBV5-4	-	TRBJ2-7	ASSSGGRAVGNLS
TRBV18	-	TRBJ2-1	ASSPRIDEQF